This TCR beta chain emerged from a study of blood T cell repertoires in COVID-19. About the study: Sample material is recorded as cDNA or gDNA derived from T cells, B-cell-depleted T cells, or PBMCs.

Between the trimmed V and J ends, which lost 2 bases and 11 bases, there was a span of 13 bases. Per germline, CDR1 MDHEN and CDR2 SYDVKM. The CDR3 runs to 13 residues. The data were produced by immunoSEQ multiplex PCR, yet TCRdb's version contains in-frame clones alone and is incomplete. Counted here are over 250,000 clones, approximately 90% occurring once; the ten biggest clones make up 0.99%. Sequencing used peripheral blood. This clonotype was sampled from a woman aged 40 to 49 who had recovered from COVID-19. The chain links TRBV28 to TRBJ2-4; possibly TRBD1 for D (6 bases). DNA for the CDR3: TGTGCCAGCAGTTTACCCCCCGGACAGCTTCAGTACTTC. This gives the protein CASSLPPGQLQYF. The whole variable domain, filled in from reference TRBV28 and TRBJ2-4, reads DVKVTQSSRYLVKRTGEKVFLECVQDMDHENMFWYRQDPGLGLRLIYFSYDVKMKEKGDIPEGYSVSREKKERFSLILESASTNQTSMYLCASSLPPGQLQYFGAGTRLSVL.